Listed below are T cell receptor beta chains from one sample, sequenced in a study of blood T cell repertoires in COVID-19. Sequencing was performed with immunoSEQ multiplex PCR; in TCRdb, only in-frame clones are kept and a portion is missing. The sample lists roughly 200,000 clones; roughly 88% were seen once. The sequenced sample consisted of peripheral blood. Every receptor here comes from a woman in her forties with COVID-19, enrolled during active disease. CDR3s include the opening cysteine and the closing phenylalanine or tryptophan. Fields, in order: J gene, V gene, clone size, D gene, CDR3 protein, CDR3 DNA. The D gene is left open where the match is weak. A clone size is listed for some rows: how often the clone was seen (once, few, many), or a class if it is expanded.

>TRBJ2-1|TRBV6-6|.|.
CASLAPSSYNEQFF
TGTGCCAGTCTCGCCCCGAGCTCCTACAATGAGCAGTTCTTC
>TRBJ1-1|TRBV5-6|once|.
CASSPQGPDTEAFF
TGTGCCAGCAGCCCTCAGGGGCCGGACACTGAAGCTTTCTTT
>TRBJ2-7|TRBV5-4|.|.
CASSLRHSSYEQYF
TGTGCCAGCAGCTTGCGTCACAGCTCCTACGAGCAGTACTTC
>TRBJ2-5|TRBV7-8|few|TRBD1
CASSLGPGQGSETQYF
TGTGCCAGCAGCTTAGGTCCCGGACAGGGGTCAGAGACCCAGTACTTC
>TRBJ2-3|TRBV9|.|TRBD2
CASSPSGTRVADTQYF
TGTGCCAGCAGCCCTAGCGGGACTAGAGTCGCAGATACGCAGTATTTT
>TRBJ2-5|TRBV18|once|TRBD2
CASSPSGVGETQYF
TGTGCCAGCTCACCAAGCGGGGTAGGAGAGACCCAGTACTTC
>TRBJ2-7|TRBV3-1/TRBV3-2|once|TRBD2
CAAQPGLAGEQYF
TGTGCCGCCCAACCGGGACTAGCGGGGGAGCAGTACTTC
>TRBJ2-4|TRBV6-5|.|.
CASSSGGNIQYF
TGTGCCAGCAGTTCCGGGGGAAACATTCAGTACTTC
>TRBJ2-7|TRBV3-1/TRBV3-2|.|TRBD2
CASSSRLAGNYEQYF
TGTGCCAGCAGCTCCAGACTAGCGGGGAACTACGAGCAGTACTTC
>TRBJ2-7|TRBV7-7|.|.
CASSLGTPDEQYF
TGTGCTAGCAGCTTAGGAACTCCGGACGAGCAGTACTTC
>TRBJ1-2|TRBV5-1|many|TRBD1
CASSLGKTGWEANYGYTF
TGCGCCAGCAGCTTGGGAAAGACAGGGTGGGAAGCTAACTATGGCTACACCTTC
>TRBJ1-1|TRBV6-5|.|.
CASSYSGGRAFF
TGTGCCAGCAGTTATTCTGGAGGGCGGGCTTTCTTT
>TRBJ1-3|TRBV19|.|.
CASRGSSGNTIYF
TGTGCCAGTCGGGGGAGCTCTGGAAACACCATATATTTT
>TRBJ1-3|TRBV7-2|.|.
CASSLLGPAAGNTIYF
TGTGCCAGCAGCTTATTGGGGCCAGCTGCTGGAAACACCATATATTTT
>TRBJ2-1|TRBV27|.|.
CASSSLGDEQFF
TGTGCCAGCAGCTCCCTAGGCGATGAGCAGTTCTTC
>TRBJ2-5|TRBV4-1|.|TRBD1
CASSPGQEQETQYF
TGCGCCAGCAGCCCCGGACAGGAGCAAGAGACCCAGTACTTC
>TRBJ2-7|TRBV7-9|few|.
CASSLGTDSYEQYF
TGTGCCAGCAGCTTAGGGACAGATTCCTACGAGCAGTACTTC
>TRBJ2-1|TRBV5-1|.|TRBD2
CASRGGLAEYNEQFF
TGCGCCAGCAGGGGGGGACTAGCGGAATACAATGAGCAGTTCTTC
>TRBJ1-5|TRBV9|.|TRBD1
CASSTRGLDQPQHF
TGTGCCAGCAGCACCAGGGGGCTTGATCAGCCCCAGCATTTT
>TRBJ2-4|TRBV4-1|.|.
CASSQVSGILHF
TGCGCCAGCAGCCAAGTTTCCGGTATCCTCCACTTC
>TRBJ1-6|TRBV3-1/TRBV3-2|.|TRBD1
CASSPQGNSPLHF
TGTGCCAGCAGCCCACAGGGGAATTCACCCCTCCACTTT
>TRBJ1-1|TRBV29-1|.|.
CSVIVGDTEAFF
TGCAGCGTTATAGTCGGAGATACTGAAGCTTTCTTT
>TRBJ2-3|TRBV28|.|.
CASSTPQLGPEDGTQYF
TGTGCCAGCAGTACTCCCCAACTGGGCCCCGAAGATGGTACGCAGTATTTT
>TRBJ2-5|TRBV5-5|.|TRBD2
CASSLTPQRGPGGTQYF
TGTGCCAGCAGCTTGACCCCTCAGCGGGGGCCGGGGGGGACCCAGTACTTC
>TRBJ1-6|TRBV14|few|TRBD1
CASSIQGAASPLHF
TGTGCCAGCAGCATACAGGGGGCGGCTTCACCCCTCCACTTT
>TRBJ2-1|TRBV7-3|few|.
CASSLTSGLYNEQFF
TGTGCCAGCAGCTTAACTAGCGGCCTCTACAATGAGCAGTTCTTC
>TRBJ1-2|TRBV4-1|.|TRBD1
CASSQETGTSDGYTF
TGCGCCAGCAGCCAAGAGACAGGGACAAGCGATGGCTACACCTTC